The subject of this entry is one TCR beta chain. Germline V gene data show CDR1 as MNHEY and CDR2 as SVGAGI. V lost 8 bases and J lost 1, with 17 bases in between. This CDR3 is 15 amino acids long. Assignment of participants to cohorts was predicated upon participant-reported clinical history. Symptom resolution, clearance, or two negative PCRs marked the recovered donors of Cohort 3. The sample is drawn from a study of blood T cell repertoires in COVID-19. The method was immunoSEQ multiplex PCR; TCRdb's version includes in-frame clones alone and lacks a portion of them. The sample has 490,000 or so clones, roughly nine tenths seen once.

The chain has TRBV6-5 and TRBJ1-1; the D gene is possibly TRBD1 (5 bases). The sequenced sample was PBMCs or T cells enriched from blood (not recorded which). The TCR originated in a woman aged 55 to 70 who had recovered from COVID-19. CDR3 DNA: TGTGCCAGCCTCTGGGGTTATACAGGGAACACTGAAGCTTTCTTT. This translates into CASLWGYTGNTEAFF.